This TCR beta chain is drawn from a study of blood T cell repertoires in COVID-19. The wider study: Sites in the United States, Italy and Spain provided acute and convalescent COVID-19 samples.

Original data processing: Counts of nucleated cells, estimated from reference gene primer amplification, were obtained. This table comes from immunoSEQ multiplex PCR, and its TCRdb copy is limited to in-frame clones, with some not included. V, J and clone size are those of that table, while D and trimming were read from the DNA. The data show about 150,000 clones, roughly 85% seen once. The CDR3 length is 14 residues. Germline assignment: CDR1 MNHEY and CDR2 SVGAGI. V lost 6 bases to trimming and J lost 4 bases; unmatched junction nucleotides: 6. Participant ages covered about 18 to 89 years across 24 US areas.

Input material: PBMCs or T cells enriched from blood (not recorded which). The receptor comes from a woman aged 70-85 years in a cohort exposed to, infected with or recovered from COVID-19 (not recorded which). This chain joins TRBV6-5 and TRBJ1-2; 9 bases are a match to TRBD1. CDR3 bases: TGTGCCAGCAGACGGGACAGGGCTGGCTATGGCTACACCTTC. As protein: CASRRDRAGYGYTF.